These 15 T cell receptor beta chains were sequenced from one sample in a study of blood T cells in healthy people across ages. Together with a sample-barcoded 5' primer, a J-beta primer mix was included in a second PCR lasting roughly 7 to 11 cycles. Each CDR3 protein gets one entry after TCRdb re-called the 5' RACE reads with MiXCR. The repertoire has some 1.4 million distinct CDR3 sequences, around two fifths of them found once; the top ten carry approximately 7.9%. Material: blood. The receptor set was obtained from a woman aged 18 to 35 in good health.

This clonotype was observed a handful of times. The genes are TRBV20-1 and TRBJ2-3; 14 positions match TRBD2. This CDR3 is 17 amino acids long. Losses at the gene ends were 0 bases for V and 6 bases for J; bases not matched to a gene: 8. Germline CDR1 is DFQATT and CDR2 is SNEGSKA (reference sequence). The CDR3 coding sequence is TGCAGTGCTAGAGATATTGGACTAGCGGGAGGTATGGATACGCAGTATTTT. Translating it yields CSARDIGLAGGMDTQYF.

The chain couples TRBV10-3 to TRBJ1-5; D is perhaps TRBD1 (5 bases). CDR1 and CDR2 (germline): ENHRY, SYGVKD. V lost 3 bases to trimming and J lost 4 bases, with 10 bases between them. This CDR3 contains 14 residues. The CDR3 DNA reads TGTGCCATCAGTGAACAGGACGGGAATCAGCCCCAGCATTTT. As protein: CAISEQDGNQPQHF.

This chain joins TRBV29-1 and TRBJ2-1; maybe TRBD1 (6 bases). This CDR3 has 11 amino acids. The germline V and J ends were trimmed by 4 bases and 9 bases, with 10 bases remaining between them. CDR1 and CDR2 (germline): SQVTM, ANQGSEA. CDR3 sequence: CSVVAGAEQFF. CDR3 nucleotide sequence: TGCAGCGTTGTCGCAGGGGCTGAGCAGTTCTTC.

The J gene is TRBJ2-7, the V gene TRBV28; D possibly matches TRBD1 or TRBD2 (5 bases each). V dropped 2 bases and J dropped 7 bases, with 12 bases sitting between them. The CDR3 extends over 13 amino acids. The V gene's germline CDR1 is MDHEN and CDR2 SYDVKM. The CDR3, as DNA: TGTGCCAGCAGTTTAGAGGGGTACAATGAGCAGTACTTC. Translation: CASSLEGYNEQYF.

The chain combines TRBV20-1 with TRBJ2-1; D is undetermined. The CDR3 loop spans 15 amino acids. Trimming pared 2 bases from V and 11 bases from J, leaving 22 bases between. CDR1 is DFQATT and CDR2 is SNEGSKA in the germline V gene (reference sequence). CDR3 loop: CSARSGTTFIKKQFF. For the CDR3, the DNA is TGCAGTGCTAGATCGGGTACCACCTTCATAAAAAAGCAGTTCTTC.

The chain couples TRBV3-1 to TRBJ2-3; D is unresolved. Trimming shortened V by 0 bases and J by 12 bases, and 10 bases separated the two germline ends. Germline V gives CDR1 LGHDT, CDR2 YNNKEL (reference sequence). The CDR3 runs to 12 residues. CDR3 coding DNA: TGTGCCAGCAGCCAAGAAAAAAAGGCACAGTATTTT. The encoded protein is CASSQEKKAQYF.

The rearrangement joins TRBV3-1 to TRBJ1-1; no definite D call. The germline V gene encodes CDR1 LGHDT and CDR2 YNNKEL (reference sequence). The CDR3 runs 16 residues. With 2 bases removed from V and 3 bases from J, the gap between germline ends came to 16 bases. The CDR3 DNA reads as TGTGCCAGCAGCCAAAACGGGATATACGCGGACACTGAAGCTTTCTTT. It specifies CASSQNGIYADTEAFF.

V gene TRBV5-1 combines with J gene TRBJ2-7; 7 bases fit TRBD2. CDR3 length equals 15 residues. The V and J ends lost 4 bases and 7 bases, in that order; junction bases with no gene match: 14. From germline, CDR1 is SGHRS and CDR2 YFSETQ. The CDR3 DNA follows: TGCGCCAGCAGCCCGGGGGGAGAAAGATCGGGGGAGCAGTACTTC. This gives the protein CASSPGGERSGEQYF.

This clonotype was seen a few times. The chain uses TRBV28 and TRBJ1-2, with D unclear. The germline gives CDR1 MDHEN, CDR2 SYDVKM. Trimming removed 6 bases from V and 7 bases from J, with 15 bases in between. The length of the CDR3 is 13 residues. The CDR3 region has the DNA TGTGCCAGCAGGGCGCTTAGGGCGCGTGGCTACACCTTC. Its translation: CASRALRARGYTF.

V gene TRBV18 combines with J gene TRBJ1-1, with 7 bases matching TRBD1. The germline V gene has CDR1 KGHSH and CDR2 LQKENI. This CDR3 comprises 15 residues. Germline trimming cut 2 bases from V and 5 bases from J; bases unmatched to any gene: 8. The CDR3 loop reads CASSPTNRGRTEAFF. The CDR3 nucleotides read TGTGCCAGCTCACCAACGAACAGGGGTAGAACTGAAGCTTTCTTT.

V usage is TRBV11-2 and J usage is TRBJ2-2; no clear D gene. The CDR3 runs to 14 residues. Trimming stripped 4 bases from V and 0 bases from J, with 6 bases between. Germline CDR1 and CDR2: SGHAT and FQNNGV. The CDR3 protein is CASSWVSNTGELFF. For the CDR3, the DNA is TGTGCCAGCAGCTGGGTATCGAACACCGGGGAGCTGTTTTTT.

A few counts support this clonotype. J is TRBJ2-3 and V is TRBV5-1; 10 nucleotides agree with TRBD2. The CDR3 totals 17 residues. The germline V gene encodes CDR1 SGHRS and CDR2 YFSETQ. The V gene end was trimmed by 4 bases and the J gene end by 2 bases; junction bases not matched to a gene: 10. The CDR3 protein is CASSREGLAANTDTQYF. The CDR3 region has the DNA TGCGCCAGCAGCCGAGAAGGACTAGCGGCGAACACAGATACGCAGTATTTT.

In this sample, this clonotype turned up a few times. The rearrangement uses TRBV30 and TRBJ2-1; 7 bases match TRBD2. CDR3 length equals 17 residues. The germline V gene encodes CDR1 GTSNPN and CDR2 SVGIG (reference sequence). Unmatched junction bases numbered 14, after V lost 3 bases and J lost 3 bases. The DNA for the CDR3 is TGTGCCTGGAGCAAAGGGCTAGCGGACGGTTTCTACAATGAGCAGTTCTTC. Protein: CAWSKGLADGFYNEQFF.

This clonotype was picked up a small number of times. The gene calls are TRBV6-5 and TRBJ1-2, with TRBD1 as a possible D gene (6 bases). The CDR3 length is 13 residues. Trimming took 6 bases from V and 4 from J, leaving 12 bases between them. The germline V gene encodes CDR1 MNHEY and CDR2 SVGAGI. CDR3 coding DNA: TGTGCCAGCAGACAGACAGGCCTCTATGGCTACACCTTC. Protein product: CASRQTGLYGYTF.

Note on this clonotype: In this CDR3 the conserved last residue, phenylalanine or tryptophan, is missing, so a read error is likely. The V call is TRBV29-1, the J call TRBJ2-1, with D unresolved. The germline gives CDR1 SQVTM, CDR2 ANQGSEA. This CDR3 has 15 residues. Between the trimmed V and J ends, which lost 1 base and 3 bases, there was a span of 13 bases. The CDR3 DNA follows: TGCAGCGTTGAAGGAGGAGCGAGATACTACAATGAGCAGTTCTTA. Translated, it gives CSVEGGARYYNEQFL.